The 10 T cell receptor beta chains below were found in one sample sequenced in a study of beta chain features in type 1 diabetes. The entirety of the isolated RNA underwent reverse transcription, so expressed TCRB transcripts were sequenced. TCRdb's table, derived via immunoSEQ multiplex PCR, lists solely in-frame clones and lacks some. The data contain roughly 340,000 clones, roughly 14% of them singletons. Study outcomes and limitations: Moderate yet significant TCRB CDR3 shortening was seen in Type 1 diabetes patients in all four CD4+ subsets.

Antigens for these TCRs are unknown. The sample comprised naive CD4+ T cells from blood. Receptor source: a woman aged 18 to 35 with type 1 diabetes.

The chain joins TRBV27 to TRBJ1-5, with D perhaps TRBD1 (6 bases). Germline V gene sequence: CDR1 MNHEY, CDR2 SMNVEV (reference sequence). With 3 bases removed from V and 9 bases from J, the gap between germline ends came to 12 bases. The CDR3 extends over 13 amino acids. In DNA form, the CDR3 reads TGTGCCAGCAGTTTGGACAGCCGTTCGCCCCAGCATTTT. It specifies CASSLDSRSPQHF.

The chain joins TRBV27 to TRBJ2-5; no firm D call. Germline V gene sequence: CDR1 MNHEY, CDR2 SMNVEV (reference sequence). The CDR3 covers 13 residues. V shed 3 bases and J shed 4 bases, with 9 bases lying between them. This CDR3 is CASSFYRGETQYF. The CDR3 nucleotides read TGTGCCAGCAGTTTCTATAGAGGAGAGACCCAGTACTTC.

This clone occurred a few times. The chain has TRBV2 and TRBJ1-1; TRBD1 might be the D (6 bases). Germline loops: CDR1 SNHLY, CDR2 FYNNEI. This CDR3 has 14 residues. Deletions cut 5 bases from V and 0 bases from J, with 10 bases between. DNA for the CDR3: TGTGCCAGCAGTAGGACAGCTATGAACACTGAAGCTTTCTTT. This sequence encodes CASSRTAMNTEAFF.

This clone was observed a few times. This rearrangement joins TRBV25-1 to TRBJ1-4; TRBD1 aligns across 9 bases. The CDR3 has 14 residues. CDR1 and CDR2 (germline): MGHDK, SYGVNS. Trimming removed 2 bases from V and 6 bases from J; junction bases left unmatched: 1. Here the CDR3 reads CASSEGTGYEKLFF. In DNA form, the CDR3 reads TGTGCCAGCAGTGAAGGGACAGGGTATGAAAAACTGTTTTTT.

This clone was detected a few times. V gene TRBV2 combines with J gene TRBJ2-5; TRBD2 is a possible D gene (5 bases). The length of the CDR3 is 13 residues. In germline, CDR1 is SNHLY, CDR2 FYNNEI. The V gene lost 6 bases and the J gene lost 2 bases, with 10 bases spanning the gap. This chain's CDR3 is CASSSRLQETQYF. The DNA of the CDR3 is TGTGCCAGCAGCTCCCGACTACAAGAGACCCAGTACTTC.

The chain has TRBV30 and TRBJ2-3; the match to TRBD2 covers 7 bases. Trimming removed 6 bases from V and 2 bases from J; junction bases left unmatched: 14. The germline V gene has CDR1 GTSNPN and CDR2 SVGIG (reference sequence). CDR3 length: 16 residues. The CDR3 nucleotides read TGTGCCTGCCCGCCTAGCGGAGTGGGGATCACAGATACGCAGTATTTT. This encodes CACPPSGVGITDTQYF. The complete variable domain, with remaining parts taken from reference TRBV30 and TRBJ2-3, reads SQTIHQWPATLVQPVGSPLSLECTVEGTSNPNLYWYRQAAGRGLQLLFYSVGIGQISSEVPQNLSASRPQDRQFILSSKKLLLSDSGFYLCACPPSGVGITDTQYFGPGTRLTVL.

This rearrangement joins TRBV29-1 to TRBJ2-3; 11 bases match TRBD2. The CDR3 extends over 16 amino acids. Germline V gene data show CDR1 as SQVTM and CDR2 as ANQGSEA. The ends lost 2 bases at V and 6 bases at J; junction bases unmatched: 10. For the CDR3, the DNA is TGCAGCGTTGAAAGTATTAGCGGGAGGGGACCCGATACGCAGTATTTT. It is translated as CSVESISGRGPDTQYF.

There are a few counts of this clone. The chain has TRBV27 and TRBJ2-3, with a possible D match to TRBD1 (5 bases). The germline V gene has CDR1 MNHEY and CDR2 SMNVEV (reference sequence). The CDR3 has 14 residues. V was cut by 8 bases and J by 5 bases, with 17 bases left in between. The CDR3 DNA follows: TGTGCCAGCCGCCGAAGACTTCAGGGAGATACGCAGTATTTT. This gives the protein CASRRRLQGDTQYF.

There are a few counts of this clone. The V call is TRBV7-9, the J call TRBJ2-5; unclear D gene. This CDR3 comprises 16 residues. CDR1 and CDR2 from the germline V gene are SEHNR and FQNEAQ (reference sequence). The V and J ends lost 1 base and 2 bases respectively, with 14 bases between them. CDR3 residues: CASSLGSSSPQETQYF. The CDR3 DNA reads as TGTGCCAGCAGCTTAGGCAGTAGTAGCCCACAAGAGACCCAGTACTTC. Variable domain in full (rest from reference TRBV7-9 and TRBJ2-5): DTGVSQNPRHKITKRGQNVTFRCDPISEHNRLYWYRQTLGQGPEFLTYFQNEAQLEKSRLLSDRFSAERPKGSFSTLEIQRTEQGDSAMYLCASSLGSSSPQETQYFGPGTRLLVL.

The V gene is TRBV5-1, the J gene TRBJ1-1; D is perhaps TRBD1 (6 bases). CDR1 and CDR2 from the germline V gene are SGHRS and YFSETQ. V was shortened by 3 bases and J by 6 bases, with 18 bases between the two germline ends. The CDR3 extends over 15 amino acids. The CDR3 loop is CASSYGDTRPAEAFF. CDR3 nucleotides: TGCGCCAGCAGCTACGGGGACACCCGACCCGCTGAAGCTTTCTTT.